This T cell receptor (beta chain) appears in the sequencing data of a study of cytomegalovirus exposure and HLA in healthy donors. Broader study findings: There were reportedly fewer N-insertions in an Asian-associated ancestry cluster than the roughly 670-donor mean, in a later analysis.

It was with 60 Vbeta and 13 Jbeta primers that the PCR ran. Profiled with immunoSEQ multiplex PCR; TCRdb holds only in-frame clones, not every one. The sample yields 150,000 to 200,000 clones, 80% to 90% seen once. Germline CDR1 MNHNS, CDR2 SASEGT. The CDR3 runs 14 residues. Trimming took 1 base from V and 0 from J, leaving 5 bases between them. Turning to this clone: The target antigen is unknown.

The V gene is TRBV6-1, the J gene TRBJ2-3; no reliable D call. The source is a man in his late teens or twenties in good health and CMV-seropositive. The source material was PBMCs. The CDR3, as DNA: TGTGCCAGCAGTGAAGGAGGAAGCACAGATACGCAGTATTTT. Translating it yields CASSEGGSTDTQYF.